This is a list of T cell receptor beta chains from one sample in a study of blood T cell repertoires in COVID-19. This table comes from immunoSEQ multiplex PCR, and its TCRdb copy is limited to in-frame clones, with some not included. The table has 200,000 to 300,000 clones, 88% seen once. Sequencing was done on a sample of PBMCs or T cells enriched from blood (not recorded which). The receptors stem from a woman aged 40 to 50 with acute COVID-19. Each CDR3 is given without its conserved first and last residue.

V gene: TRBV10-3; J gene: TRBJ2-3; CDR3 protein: AIRTDAGGPDTQY
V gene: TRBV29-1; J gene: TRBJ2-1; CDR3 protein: SVIGLAGLDEQF
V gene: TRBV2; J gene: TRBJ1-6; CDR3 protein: ASSEGGRDSPLH
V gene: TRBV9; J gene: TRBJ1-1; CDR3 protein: ASSVADFRSGREKKAF
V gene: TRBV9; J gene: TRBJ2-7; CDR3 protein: ASSVAIGTSYEQY
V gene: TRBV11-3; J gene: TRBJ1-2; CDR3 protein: ASSQGYGYT
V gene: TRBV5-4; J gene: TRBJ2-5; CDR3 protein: ASSPGLAGTETQY
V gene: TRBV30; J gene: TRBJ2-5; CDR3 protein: AWGRDFKETQY
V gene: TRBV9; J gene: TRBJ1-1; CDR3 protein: ASSVATSGRAF
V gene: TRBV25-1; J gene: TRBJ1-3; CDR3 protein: ASGLSGNTIY
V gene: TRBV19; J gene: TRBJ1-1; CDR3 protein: ASSTENTEAF
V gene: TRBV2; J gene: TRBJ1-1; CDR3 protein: ASSRDRGYTEAF
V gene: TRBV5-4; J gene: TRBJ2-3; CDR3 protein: ASSTDSVHADTQY
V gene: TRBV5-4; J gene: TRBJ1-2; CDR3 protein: ASSQVGGSNGYT
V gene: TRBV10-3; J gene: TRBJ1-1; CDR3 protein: AISESESQGRAEAF
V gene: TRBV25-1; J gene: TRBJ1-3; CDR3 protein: ASSDERTGSGNTIY